This T cell receptor beta chain derives from a study of vaccination and CD4 T cells after COVID-19 (dated by TCRdb to about 2022). Study-wide context: Convalescent patients had a positive SARS-CoV-2 result on nasal swab PCR, and of these patients, some ten had mild disease and one had severe disease. Overlapping spike peptide pools from SARS-CoV-2 and from the common cold coronaviruses HCoV-NL63, HCoV-OC43 and HCoV-229E were used as culture stimuli. The time from the second vaccine dose to post-vaccine blood sampling had a median of roughly 70 days and ranged from about 14 to 241 days. In some eleven COVID-19 convalescent patients and a few infection-naive healthy vaccine recipients, researchers compared the spike-specific CD4+ TCR repertoire from before mRNA vaccination with the repertoire from after. Post-COVID blood samples from convalescent patients were collected a median of 101 days after diagnosis, with a range of roughly 35 to 180 days. Control cultures used a CEFX viral epitope pool as positive control, an HIV-1 Nef peptide pool as negative control, or no peptide. Six males and four females were included in the convalescent cohort, with two Hispanic individuals, seven Caucasians, two Asians and one multiracial person represented. Participants got two doses of the Pfizer-BioNTech BNT162b2 vaccine (n=8) or two doses of the Moderna mRNA-1273 vaccine (n=2).

The library was prepared using PCR. At the Johns Hopkins FTIC core, DNA from the cultured CD4+ T cells underwent TCR sequencing with the Oncomine TCR Beta short-read assay. The QIAamp micro DNA kit was used to extract genomic DNA from the cultured CD4+ T cells. Oncomine TCR Beta libraries made from cultured CD4+ T cells were pooled using unique dual indexes and sequenced on an Illumina iSeq 100. The original pipeline was this. Non-productive sequences were filtered out, and CDR3s that did not start with C, did not end with F or W, or were shorter than 7 amino acids were discarded. The MANAFEST web application identified antigen-specific clonotypes by comparing peptide-stimulated wells against reference wells and other culture wells. To be called positive, a clone needed an FDR below 0.05, an odds ratio above 5, and a productive frequency above 0.1% in at least two of three replicate wells. Clonotypes that were significantly expanded in both SARS-CoV-2 spike wells and at least one common cold coronavirus spike condition were defined as cross-reactive. Using R version 3.6.1, CDR3 homology was evaluated through Levenshtein distances (stringdist) along with unrooted phylogenetic trees (ape). TCRdb reworked the public reads: Q25 trimming with fastp, MiXCR clone assembly, productive beta chains retained. Every distinct CDR3 protein forms one entry, paired with its most common genes and DNA. The V and J calls were determined by TCRdb, not by the authors. For this sample the table gives fewer than 15,000 distinct CDR3 sequences, of which about 50% were detected only once. The ten biggest clones cover over 9.5% of the sample.

CDR1 and CDR2 are read off the germline V gene as LGHNA and YSLEER. V and J are trimmed by 9 bases and 5 bases, and the gene matches miss 11 bases of the junction. Including the terminal cysteine and phenylalanine, the CDR3 comprises 14 residues. Just the 42-base CDR3 DNA is kept, in frame starting at base 1. What the study reported, not specific to this receptor: Although the median number of SARS-CoV-2-reactive clonotypes went up from more than 20 after infection to 35 to 40 after vaccination, the increase was not significant. Among convalescent patients, a median about 90% of the SARS-CoV-2-reactive clones seen after vaccination appeared only after vaccination, which suggests priming specific to the vaccine. Only a relatively small number of convalescent patients were included in the study, and early timepoints following natural infection were not analyzed. Of the vaccine-specific clones found in convalescent patients, nearly all (304 of 307) were mono-reactive for SARS-CoV-2 spike instead of being cross-reactive with common cold coronaviruses.

Judged by its sample share, this clonotype qualifies as medium-sized (0.01 to 0.1%). The antigen it binds to is not known. No per-base quality is available; no much larger clone lies one base away. The label giving this sample's treatment or condition can be read as: approximately nine-day PBMC culture with coronavirus spike peptide pools or control peptides (ViraFEST assay). To expand antigen-specific T cells with peptide pools and then pick out the expanded clonotypes through TCR sequencing, the study relied on the ViraFEST assay. The convalescent patients' positive SARS-CoV-2 PCR tests were from March to December 2020, which was before the Alpha, Beta and Delta variants emerged in the United States. Each well held 2.2 million or so PBMCs cultured with around 10 ug/ml peptide pools in IMDM containing 5% human AB serum and 7.5 to 10 IU/ml IL-2. On days 3 and 7, half of the culture medium was replaced with fresh IL-2-containing medium. Once the cells had been in culture for roughly 10 days, the EasySep CD4+ T cell isolation kit was used to isolate CD4+ T cells by negative selection. Ficoll-Paque Plus gradient centrifugation was used to isolate PBMCs from whole blood, and the isolated PBMCs were then either used fresh or cryopreserved at -140C. Culture conditions were generally each tested in triplicate wells.

The chain uses TRBV4-3 and TRBJ2-3; 7 bases in between match TRBD1. The source material was CD4+ T cells from blood, cultured in vitro. The source is a human donor who had recovered from COVID-19. The CDR3 loop reads CARIRQGPGDTQYF. Read as DNA, the sequence is TGCGCCAGAATAAGACAGGGACCCGGAGATACGCAGTATTTT.